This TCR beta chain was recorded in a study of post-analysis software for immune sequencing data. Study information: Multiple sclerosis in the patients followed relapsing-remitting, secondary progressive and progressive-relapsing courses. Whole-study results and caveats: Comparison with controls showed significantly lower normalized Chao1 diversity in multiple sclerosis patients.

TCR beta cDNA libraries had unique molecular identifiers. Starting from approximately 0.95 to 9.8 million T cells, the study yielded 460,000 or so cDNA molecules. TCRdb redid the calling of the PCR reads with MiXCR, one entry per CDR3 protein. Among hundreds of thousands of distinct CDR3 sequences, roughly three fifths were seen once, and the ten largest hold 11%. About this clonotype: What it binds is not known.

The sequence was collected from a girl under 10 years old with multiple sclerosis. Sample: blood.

The CDR3 nucleotides read TGCGCCAGCTTAGGGGGCTATGGCTACACCTTC. Protein product: CASLGGYGYTF. This chain connects TRBV10-2 to TRBJ1-2, with TRBD1 as a possible D gene (6 bases). CDR3 length: 11 residues. Trimming removed 8 bases at V and 4 bases at J, with 8 bases between. Germline V gives CDR1 WSHSY, CDR2 SAAADI.